This passage covers 30 T cell receptor beta chains from one sample sequenced in a study of Ad26.COV2.S vaccination and SARS-CoV-2 variants. Method: immunoSEQ multiplex PCR; TCRdb's copy keeps in-frame clones and lacks some. The table lists 380,000 or so clones, less than 90% of them singletons. Specified treatment: over 15 received Ad26.COV2.S at low or high dose, single or two shots; roughly 5 received placebo; per-sample allocation not given. All samples were drawn on day 63, counting from the first vaccine or placebo injection. This material consisted of peripheral blood, taken in a trial of Ad26.COV2.S vaccine versus placebo. Source of these receptors: a person between 18 and 65 years old who received the Ad26.COV2.S COVID-19 vaccine or a placebo.

The CDR3 nucleotides read TGTGCCAGCAGATCCCAGGGGAAAAGCATTGAAGCTTTCTTT. It is translated as CASRSQGKSIEAFF. The chain couples TRBV5-6 to TRBJ1-1, with TRBD1 as a possible D gene (6 bases). Trimming took off 5 bases at V and 7 bases at J, with 18 bases between the two ends. This CDR3 spans 14 amino acids. CDR1 is SGHDT and CDR2 is YYEEEE in the germline V gene.

The V and J genes are TRBV11-3 and TRBJ1-4, with 7 bases that match TRBD1. This CDR3 is built from 17 residues. V was pared by 5 bases and J by 0 bases, with 9 bases of the junction left unmatched. Per the germline V gene, CDR1 is SGHNT and CDR2 is YENEEA. CDR3 protein: CASSDLTGIPTNEKLFF. CDR3 in DNA: TGTGCCAGCAGCGACCTGACAGGGATCCCAACTAATGAAAAACTGTTTTTT.

V usage is TRBV4-2 and J usage is TRBJ2-2, with D unclear. This CDR3 spans 15 amino acids. Germline loops: CDR1 LGHNA, CDR2 YNFKEQ. Trimming took off 1 base at V and 0 bases at J, with 6 bases between the two ends. This chain's CDR3 is CASSQVQTNTGELFF. CDR3 DNA: TGTGCCAGCAGCCAAGTCCAAACGAACACCGGGGAGCTGTTTTTT.

This chain joins TRBV6-2 or TRBV6-3 and TRBJ2-3; 10 positions match TRBD2. Looked up from germline, CDR1 is MNHEY and CDR2 is SVGEGT. The V segment lost 0 bases and the J segment 7 bases; nucleotides outside the gene matches: 10. The CDR3 is 17 residues long. In DNA, the CDR3 is TGTGCCAGCAGTTACTCGCCTAGCGGGAGCCCCGGGCATACGCAGTATTTT. It is translated as CASSYSPSGSPGHTQYF.

This chain uses TRBV19 with TRBJ2-1, with TRBD1 matching over 9 bases. The trim removed 8 bases at V and 1 base at J, leaving 9 bases unmatched. Germline V gives CDR1 LNHDA, CDR2 SQIVND (reference sequence). The length of the CDR3 is 16 residues. CDR3: CASGTGRTRSYNEQFF. The CDR3 nucleotides read TGTGCCAGTGGGACAGGGAGAACTAGGTCCTACAATGAGCAGTTCTTC. Drawing the rest from reference TRBV19 and TRBJ2-1, the complete variable domain is DGGITQSPKYLFRKEGQNVTLSCEQNLNHDAMYWYRQDPGQGLRLIYYSQIVNDFQKGDIAEGYSVSREKKESFPLTVTSAQKNPTAFYLCASGTGRTRSYNEQFFGPGTRLTVL.

The chain couples TRBV7-2 to TRBJ1-2, with a weak D call TRBD1 (6 bases). This CDR3 region has 15 residues. V was pared by 1 base and J by 4 bases, with 13 bases between. Per germline, CDR1 SGHTA and CDR2 FQGNSA. The CDR3: CASSLGGGSAYGYTF. CDR3 DNA sequence: TGTGCCAGCAGCTTAGGGGGGGGCAGCGCCTATGGCTACACCTTC.

This clone was detected once. This rearrangement joins TRBV5-3 to TRBJ1-4, with a possible D match to TRBD1 (6 bases). TRBV5-3 is classed as an ORF, of uncertain function. This CDR3 is built from 14 residues. Deletions cut 7 bases from V and 8 bases from J, with 18 bases between. In DNA form, the CDR3 reads TGTGCCAGAGGGAAAAAGGGGGGTGAAGAAAAACTGTTTTTT. It specifies CARGKKGGEEKLFF.

J is TRBJ2-5 and V is TRBV7-8; D is ambiguous. V lost 2 bases, J lost 0 bases, and 4 bases lay in between. Germline V lookup: CDR1 SGHVS, CDR2 FQNEAQ. The CDR3 covers 13 residues. CDR3 in DNA: TGTGCCAGCAGCTTAAGTAACCAAGAGACCCAGTACTTC. Translating gives CASSLSNQETQYF.

The genes are TRBV28 and TRBJ1-5, with D unclear. This CDR3 region has 12 residues. V was shortened by 6 bases and J by 5 bases, with 8 bases between the two germline ends. The germline gives CDR1 MDHEN, CDR2 SYDVKM. The CDR3, as DNA: TGTGCCAGCAGCCTAATAGATCAGCCCCAGCATTTT. It is translated as CASSLIDQPQHF. Looking up the rest from reference TRBV28 and TRBJ1-5 gives the full variable domain: DVKVTQSSRYLVKRTGEKVFLECVQDMDHENMFWYRQDPGLGLRLIYFSYDVKMKEKGDIPEGYSVSREKKERFSLILESASTNQTSMYLCASSLIDQPQHFGDGTRLSIL.

This chain links TRBV20-1 with TRBJ2-3; D is perhaps TRBD2 (6 bases). The CDR3 spans 14 residues. Trimming took 3 bases from V and 0 from J, leaving 10 bases between them. The V gene's germline CDR1 is DFQATT and CDR2 SNEGSKA (reference sequence). CDR3 nucleotide sequence: TGCAGTGCTAGTACAGCGGGTAGCACAGATACGCAGTATTTT. It specifies CSASTAGSTDTQYF.

Comments on this clone: A much larger clone lies one base from this, so it may be a read error. Other DNA sequences in this sample translate to the same CDR3. CDR3 amino acids: CASSDSNQPQHF. The CDR3, as DNA: TGTGCCAGCAGTGATAGCAATCAGCCCCAGCATTTT. The chain couples TRBV28 to TRBJ1-5, with D hard to call. V gave up 5 bases and J gave up 0 bases, with 2 bases separating them. This CDR3 is built from 12 residues. The V gene's germline CDR1 is MDHEN and CDR2 SYDVKM.

The V and J genes are TRBV5-6 and TRBJ2-5; 12 bases line up with TRBD2. V lost 4 bases and J lost 3; bases outside the gene matches: 1. This CDR3 spans 14 amino acids. The V gene's germline CDR1 is SGHDT and CDR2 YYEEEE. The CDR3: CASSPSGREETQYF. Written as DNA, the CDR3 is TGTGCCAGCAGCCCTAGCGGGAGGGAAGAGACCCAGTACTTC. The entire variable domain, with the rest obtained from reference TRBV5-6 and TRBJ2-5, is as follows: DAGVTQSPTHLIKTRGQQVTLRCSPKSGHDTVSWYQQALGQGPQFIFQYYEEEERQRGNFPDRFSGHQFPNYSSELNVNALLLGDSALYLCASSPSGREETQYFGPGTRLLVL.

The chain links TRBV21-1 to TRBJ1-3; the DNA was not used to check the table's D call, TRBD1. TRBV21-1 is a pseudogene segment. CDR3 length: 15 residues. Written as DNA, the CDR3 is TGTGCCAGCAGCAGGGATGAAGGGGCTGGAAACACCATATATTTT. This sequence encodes CASSRDEGAGNTIYF.

J is TRBJ2-7 and V is TRBV10-3; D is unresolved. The CDR3 extends over 14 amino acids. Trimming shortened V by 3 bases and J by 6 bases, and 15 bases separated the two germline ends. Germline assignment: CDR1 ENHRY and CDR2 SYGVKD. CDR3 in amino acids: CAISDKPAPGEQYF. CDR3 bases: TGTGCCATCAGTGACAAACCGGCCCCAGGCGAGCAGTACTTC.

The chain links TRBV5-1 to TRBJ2-1; no firm D call. Germline CDR1 and CDR2: SGHRS and YFSETQ. V was pared by 5 bases and J by 6 bases, with 12 bases between. The CDR3 length is 13 residues. CDR3 sequence reads: CASSGSSGNEQFF. The CDR3 region has the DNA TGCGCCAGCAGTGGTAGCTCAGGCAATGAGCAGTTCTTC.

This sequence joins TRBV7-2 and TRBJ2-5, with 7 bases aligning to TRBD1. Trimming took 0 bases from V and 2 from J; bases not matched to a gene: 3. CDR1 is SGHTA, CDR2 FQGNSA, per germline. CDR3 length: 15 residues. CDR3 nucleotide sequence: TGTGCCAGCAGCTTAGCGAAGACAGGGCAAGAGACCCAGTACTTC. Residues: CASSLAKTGQETQYF.

This clone was picked up one time. This chain joins TRBV11-3 and TRBJ2-1; D gene unclear. V gave up 1 base and J gave up 1 base, with 8 bases separating them. Germline CDR1 SGHNT, CDR2 YENEEA. The CDR3 loop spans 15 amino acids. For the CDR3, the DNA is TGTGCCAGCAGCTTAGCCGGGCAGTCCTACAATGAGCAGTTCTTC. It is translated as CASSLAGQSYNEQFF.

The gene calls are TRBV19 and TRBJ2-5; 12 bases are shared with TRBD1. The CDR3 totals 16 residues. The V gene end was trimmed by 1 base and the J gene end by 7 bases; junction bases not matched to a gene: 7. The V gene's germline CDR1 is LNHDA and CDR2 SQIVND (reference sequence). The CDR3 here is CASSIGDRGRGGTQYF. The CDR3 DNA is TGTGCCAGTAGTATAGGGGACAGGGGGCGCGGCGGGACCCAGTACTTC.

In this sample, this clone turned up a few times. This sequence joins TRBV19 and TRBJ1-5; TRBD1 agrees at 7 bases. The CDR3 loop spans 16 amino acids. CDR1 is LNHDA and CDR2 is SQIVND in the germline V gene (reference sequence). V shed 5 bases and J 1 base; nucleotides not matched to a gene: 8. CDR3 region: CASSVRQGRSNQPQHF. CDR3 DNA: TGTGCCAGTAGTGTCCGACAGGGACGGAGCAATCAGCCCCAGCATTTT.

This clone was picked up one time. The V and J genes are TRBV28 and TRBJ1-5; a possible D gene is TRBD1 (6 bases). The CDR3 length is 14 residues. The V end was cut by 6 bases, the J end by 6 bases, with 15 bases between. CDR1 is MDHEN and CDR2 is SYDVKM in the germline V gene. CDR3 coding DNA: TGTGCCAGCAGCTCACAGGGTGGGGGTCAGCCCCAGCATTTT. Amino acids: CASSSQGGGQPQHF.

The chain couples TRBV19 to TRBJ1-1; 7 bases match TRBD1. Per the germline V gene, CDR1 is LNHDA and CDR2 is SQIVND (reference sequence). The CDR3 consists of 15 residues. V trimming: 5 bases; J trimming: 3 bases; junction bases outside the gene matches: 9. Written as DNA, the CDR3 is TGTGCCAGTAGTTTATACAGGGGCGATCACACTGAAGCTTTCTTT. The encoded protein is CASSLYRGDHTEAFF.

The chain recombines TRBV19 with TRBJ1-4, with 9 bases aligning to TRBD1. CDR1 is LNHDA and CDR2 is SQIVND in the germline V gene (reference sequence). J was trimmed by 5 bases and V by 9 bases; bases with no gene match: 4. This CDR3 spans 13 amino acids. The CDR3 DNA follows: TGTGCCAGCCGTGACAGGGGGAATGAAAAACTGTTTTTT. This codes for CASRDRGNEKLFF.

V is TRBV28 and J is TRBJ1-3, with TRBD1 identical over 7 bases. Per germline, CDR1 MDHEN and CDR2 SYDVKM. V lost 8 bases to trimming and J lost 4 bases; unmatched junction nucleotides: 8. This CDR3 is 14 amino acids long. The CDR3 loop reads CASGGRGLGNTIYF. DNA of the CDR3: TGTGCCAGCGGGGGGAGGGGGCTCGGAAACACCATATATTTT.

The table lists this clone with a few counts. The V gene is TRBV6-2 or TRBV6-3, the J gene TRBJ1-1; D may be TRBD1 (5 bases). Germline CDR1 and CDR2: MNHEY and SVGEGT. Trimming pared 6 bases from V and 1 base from J, leaving 9 bases between. The CDR3 totals 13 residues. The CDR3 protein is CASRPQGNTEAFF. The CDR3 DNA sequence: TGTGCCAGCAGACCTCAGGGGAACACTGAAGCTTTCTTT.

The chain couples TRBV27 to TRBJ1-2, with a possible D match to TRBD1 (5 bases). The CDR3 consists of 14 residues. Germline lookup yields CDR1 MNHEY and CDR2 SMNVEV (reference sequence). V shed 5 bases and J shed 7 bases, with 17 bases lying between them. This CDR3 reads CASSASQGAFGYTF. CDR3 bases: TGTGCCAGCAGTGCCTCCCAGGGTGCGTTTGGCTACACCTTC.

The J gene is TRBJ2-1, the V gene TRBV10-3, with D perhaps TRBD1 (5 bases). Germline V gives CDR1 ENHRY, CDR2 SYGVKD. There are 14 residues in the CDR3. Trimming took 2 bases from V and 1 from J, leaving 6 bases between them. Written as DNA, the CDR3 is TGTGCCATCAGTGAGGACAGATCCTACAATGAGCAGTTCTTC. This sequence encodes CAISEDRSYNEQFF.

The chain combines TRBV7-2 with TRBJ2-7; D unclear. There are 14 residues in the CDR3. Germline V gives CDR1 SGHTA, CDR2 FQGNSA. Trimming stripped 1 base from V and 6 bases from J, with 13 bases between. CDR3 residues: CASSLGPRSPEQYF. The CDR3 bases are TGTGCCAGCAGCTTAGGTCCTCGTAGCCCCGAGCAGTACTTC.

CDR3 loop: CASSGGSSNQPQHF. The DNA for the CDR3 is TGTGCCAGCAGTGGAGGGTCTAGCAATCAGCCCCAGCATTTT. The chain has TRBV25-1 and TRBJ1-5; D is uncertain. The germline V gene encodes CDR1 MGHDK and CDR2 SYGVNS. V lost 4 bases to trimming and J lost 0 bases, with 7 bases between them. The CDR3 has 14 residues.

The rearrangement joins TRBV9 to TRBJ2-7; D is unresolved. Germline V lookup: CDR1 SGDLS, CDR2 YYNGEE. CDR3 length: 13 residues. Trimming cost V 4 bases and J 5 bases, with 13 bases left between them. The CDR3 coding sequence is TGTGCCAGCAGCCCCGGTGCACTGGACGAGCAGTACTTC. This sequence encodes CASSPGALDEQYF.

This sequence joins TRBV11-2 and TRBJ2-2; 10 bases are a match to TRBD2. The CDR3 covers 16 residues. After removal of 5 bases from V and 1 base from J, the junction contained 4 bases not matched to a gene. Per germline, CDR1 SGHAT and CDR2 FQNNGV. For the CDR3, the DNA is TGTGCCAGCAGCGAACGGACTAGCGGGAACACCGGGGAGCTGTTTTTT. Encoded protein: CASSERTSGNTGELFF.